These 30 T cell receptor beta chains share one sample of origin, sequenced in a study of T cell clonality in common variable immunodeficiency. Profiling relied on immunoSEQ multiplex PCR, and the TCRdb table lists in-frame clones only, not all of them. Recorded here are some 38,000 clones, none singletons. Sequenced: peripheral blood mononuclear cells. These receptor sequences come from a person aged 18 to 70 in good health.

This clone occurred many times. The sequenced fragment ends 3 residues before the CDR3 boundary, so the rest is inferred from the germline J gene. J is TRBJ1-5 and V is TRBV20-1; 8 bases are shared with TRBD1. Trimming removed 4 bases from V and 8 bases from J; junction bases left unmatched: 10. Germline CDR1 reads DFQATT; CDR2 reads SNEGSKA (reference sequence). There are 14 residues in the CDR3. CDR3 protein: CSAIQTGVGKPQHF. Incomplete CDR3 DNA: TGCAGTGCTATACAGACAGGGGTCGGTAAGCCC.

A remark on this clone: The read halts 3 residues ahead of the CDR3 end, with the missing end drawn from the germline J gene. The chain has TRBV7-9 and TRBJ1-1, with D perhaps TRBD1 (6 bases). V was pared by 10 bases and J by 3 bases, with 18 bases between. The CDR3 has 14 residues. The germline gives CDR1 SEHNR, CDR2 FQNEAQ (reference sequence). CDR3 residues: CAITDYRAHTEAFF. The covered CDR3 bases are TGTGCCATCACCGATTACAGGGCGCACACTGAA.

This clone showed up many times. The CDR3 end is not reached by the read, which stops 3 residues before it; the germline J gene fills it in. The rearrangement links TRBV7-2 to TRBJ2-1; D unclear. Germline V gene sequence: CDR1 SGHTA, CDR2 FQGNSA. The germline V and J ends were trimmed by 2 bases and 0 bases, with 5 bases remaining between them. The CDR3 extends over 14 amino acids. Incomplete CDR3 DNA: TGTGCCAGCAGCTTATCCAGCTCCTACAATGAG. This translates into CASSLSSSYNE. The CDR3 in its entirety is CASSLSSSYNEQFF.

This clone was seen at least ten times. The read is 3 residues too short to cover the CDR3 end, so that end is filled in from the germline J gene. This sequence joins TRBV9 and TRBJ2-1; 8 bases map to TRBD1. Germline V gene sequence: CDR1 SGDLS, CDR2 YYNGEE. CDR3 length: 15 residues. J gave up 3 bases and V 4 bases, and 6 bases lay outside the gene matches. The chain's CDR3 is CASSPQGAYYNEQFF. The covered CDR3 bases are TGTGCCAGCAGCCCCCAGGGGGCATACTACAATGAG.

With respect to this clone: With the read ending 3 residues before the CDR3 end, the germline J gene is used to fill in that end. This chain joins TRBV18 and TRBJ1-2, with 8 bases identical to TRBD1. The V segment lost 1 base and the J segment 7 bases; nucleotides outside the gene matches: 8. The CDR3 spans 15 residues. The germline gives CDR1 KGHSH, CDR2 LQKENI. The DNA read from the CDR3 is TGTGCCAGCTCACCACTTCAGGGGGCGCTGGGTGGC. Its translation is CASSPLQGALGG. The whole CDR3 sequence is CASSPLQGALGGYTF.

CDR3 DNA (partial): TGCGCCAGCAGTCTCAGTTGGGGGGATGTCTACAATGAG. Its translation: CASSLSWGDVYNE. The whole CDR3 reads CASSLSWGDVYNEQFF. The chain combines TRBV5-1 with TRBJ2-1, with D maybe TRBD2 (6 bases). The read gets to within 3 residues of the CDR3 end, and the germline J gene fills in the rest. CDR1 SGHRS and CDR2 YFSETQ come from the germline V gene. Between the trimmed V and J ends, which lost 5 bases and 3 bases, there was a span of 18 bases. The CDR3 loop spans 16 amino acids.

In its sample, this clone was seen many times. The CDR3 is cut off 3 residues early in the read; its end comes from the germline J gene. This chain links TRBV20-1 with TRBJ2-2, with 9 bases matching TRBD2. The CDR3 extends over 16 amino acids. Germline V gene lookup returns CDR1 DFQATT and CDR2 SNEGSKA (reference sequence). The V and J ends lost 5 bases and 1 base, in that order; junction bases with no gene match: 8. The CDR3 loop is CSASGLAAMNTGELFF. Incomplete CDR3 DNA: TGCAGTGCTTCGGGACTAGCCGCGATGAACACCGGGGAG.

This clone was found many times. The read is 3 residues too short to cover the CDR3 end, so that end is filled in from the germline J gene. The V call is TRBV6-2 or TRBV6-3, the J call TRBJ1-2; D is perhaps TRBD1 (5 bases). The germline V gene has CDR1 MNHEY and CDR2 SVGEGT. The ends were cut back, 11 bases at V and 4 bases at J, with 14 bases in the middle. The CDR3 has 12 residues. The part of the CDR3 DNA that was read is TGTGCCGCCCAGGGAGGGAGCTATGGC. Protein: CAAQGGSYG. The full CDR3 reads CAAQGGSYGYTF.

This clone was found many times. Coverage ceases 3 residues before the CDR3 finishes, and the germline J gene fills in the end. The chain employs TRBV30 and TRBJ1-4; D perhaps matches TRBD1 (6 bases). V dropped 8 bases and J dropped 5 bases, with 15 bases sitting between them. CDR1 and CDR2 from the germline V gene are GTSNPN and SVGIG (reference sequence). The CDR3 has 13 residues. The sequenced part of the CDR3 DNA is TGTGCCCTGGAGCACAGGGTCAATGAAAAA. The encoded protein is CALEHRVNEK. The entire CDR3 sequence reads CALEHRVNEKLFF.

At least ten counts were recorded for this clone. The CDR3 end falls 3 residues outside the read, so it is completed with the germline J gene. The chain combines TRBV5-1 with TRBJ2-2; 9 bases fit TRBD2. Germline trimming cut 3 bases from V and 1 base from J; bases unmatched to any gene: 4. CDR1 SGHRS and CDR2 YFSETQ come from the germline V gene. CDR3 length: 16 amino acids. CDR3: CASSWLAGENTGELFF. The sequenced CDR3 bases are TGCGCCAGCAGCTGGTTAGCGGGAGAGAACACCGGGGAG.

This clone was counted ten times or more. The read halts 3 residues ahead of the CDR3 end, with the missing end drawn from the germline J gene. This chain links TRBV5-1 with TRBJ2-4; D perhaps matches TRBD1 (6 bases). Per germline, CDR1 SGHRS and CDR2 YFSETQ. Trimming pared 2 bases from V and 2 bases from J, leaving 11 bases between. The CDR3 has 15 amino acids. CDR3 DNA, as far as it was read: TGCGCCAGCAGCTTCTCGGACAGTTCCAAAAACATT. Protein: CASSFSDSSKNI. The whole CDR3 protein reads CASSFSDSSKNIQYF.

The sample holds many counts of this clone. The CDR3 end lies 3 residues beyond the end of the read and is filled in from the germline J gene. The genes are TRBV5-1 and TRBJ2-2; perhaps TRBD2 as D (6 bases). This CDR3 has 18 amino acids. Looked up from germline, CDR1 is SGHRS and CDR2 is YFSETQ. V was clipped by 4 bases and J by 2 bases, with 21 bases between them. The CDR3 sequence is CASSPNPPGLINTGELFF. CDR3 bases read: TGCGCCAGCAGCCCCAACCCGCCGGGACTCATTAACACCGGGGAG.

The sample holds many counts of this clone. With the read ending 3 residues before the CDR3 end, the germline J gene is used to fill in that end. This rearrangement joins TRBV30 to TRBJ1-6; the D is unclear. This CDR3 spans 11 amino acids. The germline CDR1 and CDR2 sequences are GTSNPN and SVGIG (reference sequence). The germline V and J ends were trimmed by 0 bases and 9 bases, with 3 bases remaining between them. The CDR3 bases that were read are TGTGCCTGGAGTGTACTTTCACCC. It codes for CAWSVLSP. Given in full, the CDR3 is CAWSVLSPLHF.

This clone was observed at least ten times. Coverage ceases 3 residues before the CDR3 finishes, and the germline J gene fills in the end. The genes are TRBV2 and TRBJ1-1; D is uncertain. CDR3 length equals 15 residues. V gave up 0 bases and J gave up 0 bases, with 8 bases separating them. The V gene's germline CDR1 is SNHLY and CDR2 FYNNEI. The CDR3 sequence is CASSEAGLLNTEAFF. CDR3 bases read: TGTGCCAGCAGTGAAGCAGGGTTGTTGAACACTGAA.

This clone has a count of ten or more. The read ends 3 residues before the CDR3 terminus; that terminus is restored from the germline J gene. The rearrangement links TRBV5-1 to TRBJ2-7; TRBD1 might be the D (5 bases). The V gene's germline CDR1 is SGHRS and CDR2 YFSETQ. The CDR3 is made up of 19 amino acids. The V end lost 0 bases, the J end lost 3 bases, and 25 bases lay between the germline ends. CDR3 protein: CASSLGRRPPGPKGYEQYF. Partial CDR3 DNA: TGCGCCAGCAGCTTGGGACGTCGACCCCCAGGGCCAAAGGGCTACGAG.

This clone was counted ten times or more. The read finishes 3 residues shy of the CDR3 end, and the germline J gene is used to complete it. J is TRBJ2-5 and V is TRBV5-1; 8 bases agree with TRBD2. V lost 0 bases, J lost 5 bases, and 6 bases stayed unmatched. This CDR3 has 15 residues. The germline V gene encodes CDR1 SGHRS and CDR2 YFSETQ. The CDR3 is CASSLEAGVRETQYF. The DNA read from the CDR3 is TGCGCCAGCAGCTTGGAAGCGGGAGTTAGGGAGACC. Full variable domain (missing parts from reference TRBV5-1 and TRBJ2-5): KAGVTQTPRYLIKTRGQQVTLSCSPISGHRSVSWYQQTPGQGLQFLFEYFSETQRNKGNFPGRFSGRQFSNSRSEMNVSTLELGDSALYLCASSLEAGVRETQYFGPGTRLLVL.

CDR3 protein: CASSETDSGNQPQHF. The CDR3 bases that were read are TGTGCCAGCAGTGAGACGGACAGCGGCAATCAGCCC. The chain employs TRBV6-4 and TRBJ1-5, with D tentatively TRBD1 (6 bases). Read coverage stops 3 residues before the CDR3 terminus; the germline J gene supplies the remainder. The CDR3 covers 15 residues. The V end lost 3 bases, the J end lost 2 bases, and 11 bases lay between the germline ends. Germline CDR1 MRHNA, CDR2 SNTAGT.

This clone was recorded many times. Read sequence stops 3 residues before the CDR3 end, and the germline J gene provides the missing end. The chain employs TRBV7-6 and TRBJ2-5; 8 nucleotides line up with TRBD1. The germline CDR1 and CDR2 sequences are SGHVS and FNYEAQ. The CDR3 extends over 14 amino acids. After removal of 5 bases from V and 2 bases from J, the junction contained 4 bases not matched to a gene. The CDR3 DNA, read in part, is TGTGCCAGCAGCAGGACAGGGTCGCAAGAGACC. This codes for CASSRTGSQET. The entire CDR3 reads CASSRTGSQETQYF.

This clone came up many times. This chain's CDR3 is CASSVELGSPLHF. The CDR3 DNA, read in part, is TGTGCCAGCAGTGTTGAGTTAGGGTCACCC. The rearrangement uses TRBV2 and TRBJ1-6; no clear D. The read terminates 3 residues before the CDR3 end, so the remaining end is supplied by the germline J gene. The V gene's germline CDR1 is SNHLY and CDR2 FYNNEI. The CDR3 is 13 residues long. V was cut by 4 bases and J by 10 bases, with 11 bases left in between.

This clone was observed many times. The CDR3 is cut off 3 residues early in the read; its end comes from the germline J gene. The chain recombines TRBV7-9 with TRBJ2-7; 9 bases are shared with TRBD1. The V segment lost 5 bases and the J segment 3 bases; nucleotides outside the gene matches: 5. The germline CDR1 and CDR2 sequences are SEHNR and FQNEAQ (reference sequence). The CDR3 is made up of 14 amino acids. The CDR3 DNA, read in part, is TGTGCCAGCAGCCCGGACAGGGGAGGCTACGAG. It specifies CASSPDRGGYE. The complete CDR3 reads CASSPDRGGYEQYF.

In its sample, this clone was seen many times. The observed sequence ends 3 residues before the CDR3 terminus, with the missing tail filled in from the germline J gene. The chain joins TRBV7-2 to TRBJ1-2, with TRBD1 as a possible D gene (6 bases). The V end was cut by 3 bases, the J end by 2 bases, with 13 bases between. The germline V gene has CDR1 SGHTA and CDR2 FQGNSA. This CDR3 comprises 15 residues. CDR3 sequence reads: CASSLGGGANYGYTF. CDR3 DNA, as far as it was read: TGTGCCAGCAGCTTGGGCGGGGGCGCGAACTATGGC.

This clone was detected many times. The CDR3 is cut off 3 residues early in the read; its end comes from the germline J gene. The rearrangement joins TRBV29-1 to TRBJ2-3; 10 bases line up with TRBD2. The CDR3 sequence is 15 residues long. Germline lookup yields CDR1 SQVTM and CDR2 ANQGSEA. J gave up 2 bases and V 6 bases, and 8 bases lay outside the gene matches. The CDR3 reads CSVTLAGEHTDTQYF. Partial CDR3 DNA: TGCAGCGTGACCCTAGCGGGGGAACACACAGATACG.

This clone was seen at least ten times. The read ends 3 residues shy of where the CDR3 ends; the end is completed using the germline J gene. The chain employs TRBV6-2 or TRBV6-3 and TRBJ2-3; TRBD2 matches at 10 bases. Germline V gene lookup returns CDR1 MNHEY and CDR2 SVGEGT. The length of the CDR3 is 15 residues. The chain's CDR3 is CAVQRASGSSDTQYF. The CDR3 DNA, read in part, is TGTGCAGTACAGCGGGCTAGCGGGAGTTCAGATACG.

This clone has a count of ten or more. The CDR3 end is not reached by the read, which stops 3 residues before it; the germline J gene fills it in. The chain couples TRBV6-2 or TRBV6-3 to TRBJ2-1; 7 bases line up with TRBD1. This CDR3 is 14 amino acids long. Losses at the gene ends were 2 bases for V and 8 bases for J; bases not matched to a gene: 6. Germline loops: CDR1 MNHEY, CDR2 SVGEGT. The CDR3 is CASSYTGAGDEQFF. The sequenced part of the CDR3 DNA is TGTGCCAGCAGTTACACAGGGGCAGGGGATGAG.

This clone was found many times. Read coverage stops 3 residues before the CDR3 terminus; the germline J gene supplies the remainder. The sample contains more than one DNA sequence encoding this CDR3. J is TRBJ2-2 and V is TRBV7-3; 7 nucleotides match TRBD1. The CDR3 length is 13 residues. Germline-derived CDR1 and CDR2 are SGHTA and FQGTGA. This CDR3 reads CASSLQGDSPLFF. The sequenced part of the CDR3 DNA is TGTGCCAGCAGCTTACAGGGGGATTCACCG.

This clone came up a few times. Sequencing ends 3 residues short of the CDR3 end; the germline J gene provides the rest. The J gene is TRBJ2-6, the V gene TRBV10-2; 9 nucleotides match TRBD2. This CDR3 is built from 18 residues. V shed 2 bases and J 4 bases; nucleotides not matched to a gene: 9. Germline lookup yields CDR1 WSHSY and CDR2 SAAADI. The chain's CDR3 is CASSEGIAGVSGANVLTF. The DNA read from the CDR3 is TGCGCCAGCAGTGAGGGGATAGCGGGAGTTTCCGGGGCCAACGTC.

There are many counts of this clone. The CDR3 protein is CSAREGDATEAFF. The CDR3 DNA, read in part, is TGCAGCGCAAGAGAGGGTGACGCCACTGAA. V is TRBV29-1 and J is TRBJ1-1; unclear D gene. The read ends 3 residues shy of where the CDR3 ends; the end is completed using the germline J gene. The CDR3 length is 13 residues. V lost 7 bases and J 4 bases, leaving 16 bases between the germline ends. Germline CDR1 reads SQVTM; CDR2 reads ANQGSEA.

The table lists this clone with many counts. The read terminates 3 residues ahead of where the CDR3 ends, so the germline J gene completes it. This chain joins TRBV5-1 and TRBJ2-6; perhaps TRBD2 as D (6 bases). Trimming shortened V by 6 bases and J by 0 bases, and 28 bases separated the two germline ends. The CDR3 is 21 residues long. CDR1 SGHRS and CDR2 YFSETQ come from the germline V gene. CDR3 DNA, as far as it was read: TGCGCCAGCACTCGTGTTGGGGGGAACAGGAAGCCAGCCTCTGGGGCCAACGTC. This sequence encodes CASTRVGGNRKPASGANV. The complete CDR3 sequence is CASTRVGGNRKPASGANVLTF.

This clone has at least ten counts. The CDR3 extends 3 residues past the end of the read, so its final part is completed from the germline J gene. The chain uses TRBV20-1 and TRBJ2-4; 9 bases fit TRBD2. Germline CDR1 DFQATT, CDR2 SNEGSKA (reference sequence). This CDR3 comprises 12 residues. CDR3 DNA, as far as it was read: TGCAGTGCTAGAGAGGTGGGACTAGCT. Protein sequence: CSAREVGLA. The full CDR3 protein is CSAREVGLAQYF.

This clone was observed at least ten times. The read ends 3 residues before the CDR3 terminus; that terminus is restored from the germline J gene. The rearrangement joins TRBV29-1 to TRBJ1-2, with D tentatively TRBD1 (6 bases). Per the germline V gene, CDR1 is SQVTM and CDR2 is ANQGSEA. V was pared by 6 bases and J by 3 bases, with 17 bases between. The CDR3 sequence is 14 residues long. The DNA read from the CDR3 is TGCAGCGTGGGACTGGGGGGGGCGGACTATGGC. Its protein product is CSVGLGGADYG. The whole CDR3 sequence is CSVGLGGADYGYTF.